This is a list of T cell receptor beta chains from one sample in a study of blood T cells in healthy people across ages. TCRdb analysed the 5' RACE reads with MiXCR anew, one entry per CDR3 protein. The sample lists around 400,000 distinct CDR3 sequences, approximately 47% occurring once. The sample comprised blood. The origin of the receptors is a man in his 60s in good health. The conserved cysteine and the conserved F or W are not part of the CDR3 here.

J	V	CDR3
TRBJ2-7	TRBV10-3	AISLQTSYDEQY
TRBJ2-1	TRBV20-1	SARDVGTTPYNEQF
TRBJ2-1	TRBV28	ATRNQHTPYNEQF
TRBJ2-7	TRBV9	ASSVPMGEQY
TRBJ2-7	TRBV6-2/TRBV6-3	ASTPSGAADEQY
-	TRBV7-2	ASSLHPAGRYEQY
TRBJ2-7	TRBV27	ASSLSSPREHASYEQY
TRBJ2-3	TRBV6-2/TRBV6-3	ASSPGGPLDTQY
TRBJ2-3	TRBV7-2	ASSQRRGTTDTQY
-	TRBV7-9	ASSWIAGEETQY
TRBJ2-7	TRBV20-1	SARIGGAGEQY
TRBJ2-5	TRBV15	ATSSPEGGYNEQY
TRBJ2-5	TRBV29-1	SVSGTGQETQY
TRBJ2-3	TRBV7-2	ASSSPAGGLDTQY
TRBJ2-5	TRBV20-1	SAERGAETQY
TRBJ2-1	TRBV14	ASSQDHRLARLYNEQF
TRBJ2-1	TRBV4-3	ASSQGRPASFSYNEQF
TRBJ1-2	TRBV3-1	ASSSGPRSIYT
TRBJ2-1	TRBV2	ASSLTRQGKNEQF
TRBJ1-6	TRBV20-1	SARAEQFRSYNSPLH
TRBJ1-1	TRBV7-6	ASSLAQSAEAF
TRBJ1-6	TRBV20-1	SAQGRSHSPLH
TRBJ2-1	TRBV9	ASSESSGGTGYEQF
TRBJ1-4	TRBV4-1	ASSQPREAVEKLF
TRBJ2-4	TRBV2	ASSDSGSLAKNIQY
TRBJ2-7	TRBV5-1	ASSLDTYEQY
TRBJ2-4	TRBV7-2	ASSLSTGPKNIQY
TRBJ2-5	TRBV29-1	SVDPRASYNEQY
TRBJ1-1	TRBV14	ASSWGMNTEAF
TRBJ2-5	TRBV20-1	SANTGRGETQY
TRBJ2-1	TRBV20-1	SAPDRGQGNKQF
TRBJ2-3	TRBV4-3	ASSQVWRGGTDTQY
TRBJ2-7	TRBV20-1	SARDLGGGTYEQY
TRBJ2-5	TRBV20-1	SAPPGSGAVLGQY
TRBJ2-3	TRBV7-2	ASSLELAGDTQY
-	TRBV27	ASSPLPHRGFGTQY
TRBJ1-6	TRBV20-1	SARDSDRDSSYNSPLH
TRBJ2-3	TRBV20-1	SARAPSGWDTQY
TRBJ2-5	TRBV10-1	ASSDLGTGGLETQY